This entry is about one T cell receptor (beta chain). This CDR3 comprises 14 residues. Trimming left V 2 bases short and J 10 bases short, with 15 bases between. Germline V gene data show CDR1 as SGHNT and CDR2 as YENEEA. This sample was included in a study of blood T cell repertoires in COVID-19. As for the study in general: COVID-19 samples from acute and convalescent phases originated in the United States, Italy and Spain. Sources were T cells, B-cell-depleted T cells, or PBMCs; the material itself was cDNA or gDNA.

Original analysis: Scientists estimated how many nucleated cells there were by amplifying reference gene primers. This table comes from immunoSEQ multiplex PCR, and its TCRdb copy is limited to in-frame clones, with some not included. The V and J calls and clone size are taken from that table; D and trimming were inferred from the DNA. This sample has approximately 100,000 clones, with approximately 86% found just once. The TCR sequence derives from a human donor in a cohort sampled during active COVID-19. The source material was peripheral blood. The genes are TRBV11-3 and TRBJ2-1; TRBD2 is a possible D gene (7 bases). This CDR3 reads CASSLYAGAPEQFF. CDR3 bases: TGTGCCAGCAGCTTATACGCGGGGGCCCCGGAGCAGTTCTTC.